The T cell receptor beta chain described here comes from a study of human T cells and chemical hapten exposure. In the study overall: TCR yield per sample varied, mainly due to pooled library volumes.

The germline V gene has CDR1 SGHAT and CDR2 FQNNGV. The CDR3 has 15 amino acids. Trimming left V 1 base short and J 0 bases short, with 7 bases between. Unique molecular identifiers were attached to individual cDNA molecules within the library. Per the authors' pipeline: Between about 23,224 and 700,000 TCRs appeared in each sample, and the median stood at 95,638. MiXCR was run by TCRdb on the RACE reads, yielding one entry per CDR3 protein. These V and J calls originate from TCRdb's pipeline instead of the authors' own analysis. The repertoire holds about 93,000 distinct CDR3 sequences, with about 10% as singletons. Study results and caveats: High-frequency TCRs, those above 1 in 1000, stayed the same after DPC sensitization.

There are a few counts of this clonotype. The antigen remains undetermined. Regarding time point: healthy volunteer bleed at 2 weeks. Someone pulled total RNA out of unfractionated whole blood. The sample taken for sequencing was whole blood. This TCR derives from a female donor in good health. Some clones in this sample may be carry-over from other donors' samples. The V and J genes are TRBV11-2 and TRBJ2-1, with no clear D. In DNA form, the CDR3 reads TGTGCCAGCAGCTTAGGGCGGAGCTCCTACAATGAGCAGTTCTTC. It specifies CASSLGRSSYNEQFF. The variable domain in full, with the rest retrieved from reference TRBV11-2 and TRBJ2-1, is EAGVAQSPRYKIIEKRQSVAFWCNPISGHATLYWYQQILGQGPKLLIQFQNNGVVDDSQLPKDRFSAERLKGVDSTLKIQPAKLEDSAVYLCASSLGRSSYNEQFFGPGTRLTVL.